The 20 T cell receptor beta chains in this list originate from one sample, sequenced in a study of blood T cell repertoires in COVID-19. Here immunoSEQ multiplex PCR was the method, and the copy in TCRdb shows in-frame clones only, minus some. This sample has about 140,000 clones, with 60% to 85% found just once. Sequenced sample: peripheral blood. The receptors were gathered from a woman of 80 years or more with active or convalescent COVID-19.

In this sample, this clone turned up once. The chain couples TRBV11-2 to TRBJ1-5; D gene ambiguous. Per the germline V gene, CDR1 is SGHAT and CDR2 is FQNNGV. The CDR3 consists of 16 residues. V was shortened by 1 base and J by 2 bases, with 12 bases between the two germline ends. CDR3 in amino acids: CASSLVEGRGNQPQHF. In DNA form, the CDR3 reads TGTGCCAGCAGCTTAGTTGAGGGTAGGGGCAATCAGCCCCAGCATTTT. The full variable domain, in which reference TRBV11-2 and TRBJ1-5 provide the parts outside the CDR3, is EAGVAQSPRYKIIEKRQSVAFWCNPISGHATLYWYQQILGQGPKLLIQFQNNGVVDDSQLPKDRFSAERLKGVDSTLKIQPAKLEDSAVYLCASSLVEGRGNQPQHFGDGTRLSIL.

As DNA, the CDR3 is TGTGCCAGCAGCTTATCAGGGATTACCTACAATGAGCAGTTCTTC. Translating it yields CASSLSGITYNEQFF. V usage is TRBV11-2 and J usage is TRBJ2-1, with a tentative D call TRBD1 (5 bases). With 2 bases removed from V and 2 bases from J, the gap between germline ends came to 10 bases. The CDR3 loop spans 15 amino acids. The germline CDR1 and CDR2 sequences are SGHAT and FQNNGV. The full variable domain, its missing parts supplied by reference TRBV11-2 and TRBJ2-1, is EAGVAQSPRYKIIEKRQSVAFWCNPISGHATLYWYQQILGQGPKLLIQFQNNGVVDDSQLPKDRFSAERLKGVDSTLKIQPAKLEDSAVYLCASSLSGITYNEQFFGPGTRLTVL.

DNA of the CDR3: TGCAGCGTTGAAGACCCCACAGGGGCCTACGAGCAGTACTTC. Translated: CSVEDPTGAYEQYF. The rearrangement joins TRBV29-1 to TRBJ2-7; 7 bases map to TRBD1. CDR3 size: 14 residues. Germline V lookup: CDR1 SQVTM, CDR2 ANQGSEA. With V trimmed by 0 bases and J by 2 bases, 4 bases remained unmatched.

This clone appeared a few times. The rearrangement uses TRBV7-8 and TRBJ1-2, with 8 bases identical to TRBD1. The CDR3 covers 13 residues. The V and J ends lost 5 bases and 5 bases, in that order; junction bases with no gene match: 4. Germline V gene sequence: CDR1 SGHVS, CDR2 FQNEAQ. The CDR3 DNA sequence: TGTGCCAGCAGCGCCCGACAGGGGTATGGCTACACCTTC. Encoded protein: CASSARQGYGYTF.

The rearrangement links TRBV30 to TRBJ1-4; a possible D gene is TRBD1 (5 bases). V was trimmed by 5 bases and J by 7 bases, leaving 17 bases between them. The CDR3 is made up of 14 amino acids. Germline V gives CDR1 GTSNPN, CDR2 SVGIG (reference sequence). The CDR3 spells CAWDHQGRREKLFF. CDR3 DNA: TGTGCCTGGGATCACCAGGGCCGGCGTGAAAAACTGTTTTTT.

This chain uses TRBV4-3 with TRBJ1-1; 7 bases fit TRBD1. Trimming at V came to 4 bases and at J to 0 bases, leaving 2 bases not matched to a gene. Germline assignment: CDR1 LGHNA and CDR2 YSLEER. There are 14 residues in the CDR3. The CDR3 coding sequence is TGCGCCAGCAGCCCCCAGGGGGTGAACACTGAAGCTTTCTTT. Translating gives CASSPQGVNTEAFF.

CDR3 DNA: TGTGCCAGCTCATCGGGACAGGGGGAGAACACTGAAGCTTTCTTT. Protein sequence: CASSSGQGENTEAFF. J is TRBJ1-1 and V is TRBV18; 11 nucleotides line up with TRBD1. J lost 1 base, V lost 5 bases, and 3 bases had no gene match. The CDR3 consists of 15 residues. Germline V CDR1 and CDR2: KGHSH, LQKENI.

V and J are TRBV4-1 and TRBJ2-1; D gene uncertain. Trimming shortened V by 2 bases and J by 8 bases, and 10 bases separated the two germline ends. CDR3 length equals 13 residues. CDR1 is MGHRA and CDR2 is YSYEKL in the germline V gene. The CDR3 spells CASSQILRDEQFF. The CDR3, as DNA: TGCGCCAGCAGCCAAATTTTACGGGATGAGCAGTTCTTC.

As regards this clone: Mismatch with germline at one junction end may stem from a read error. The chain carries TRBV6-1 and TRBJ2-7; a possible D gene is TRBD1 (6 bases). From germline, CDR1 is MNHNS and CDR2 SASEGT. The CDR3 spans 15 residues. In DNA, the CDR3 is TGTGCCAGCCGTGAAAACGGGACACCGAACTACGAGCAGTACTTC. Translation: CASRENGTPNYEQYF.

CDR3 sequence reads: CAISEGVANTGELFF. Here the CDR3 DNA reads TGTGCCATCAGTGAAGGGGTTGCGAACACCGGGGAGCTGTTTTTT. The chain combines TRBV10-3 with TRBJ2-2, with a possible D match to TRBD1 (5 bases). The germline V gene has CDR1 ENHRY and CDR2 SYGVKD. V lost 3 bases to trimming and J lost 0 bases, with 8 bases between them. The CDR3 length is 15 residues.

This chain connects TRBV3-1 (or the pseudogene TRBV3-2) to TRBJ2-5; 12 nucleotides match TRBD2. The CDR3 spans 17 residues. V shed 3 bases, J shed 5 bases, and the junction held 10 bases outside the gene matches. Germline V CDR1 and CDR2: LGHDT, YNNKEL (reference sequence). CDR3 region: CASSQHRLAGVGETQYF. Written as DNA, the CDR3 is TGTGCCAGCAGCCAGCACCGACTAGCGGGGGTCGGGGAGACCCAGTACTTC.

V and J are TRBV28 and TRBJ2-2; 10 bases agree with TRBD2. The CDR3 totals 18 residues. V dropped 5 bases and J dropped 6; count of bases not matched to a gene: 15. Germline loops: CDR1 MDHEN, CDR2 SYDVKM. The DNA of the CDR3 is TGTGCCAGCAGTCGCCCACAGGGGCTAGCGGGGGCGGCCGGGGAGCTGTTTTTT. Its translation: CASSRPQGLAGAAGELFF.

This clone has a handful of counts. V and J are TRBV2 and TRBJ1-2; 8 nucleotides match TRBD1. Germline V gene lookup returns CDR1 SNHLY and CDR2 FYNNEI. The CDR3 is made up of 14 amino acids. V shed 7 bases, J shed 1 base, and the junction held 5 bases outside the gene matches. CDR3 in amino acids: CASNDRGDNYGYTF. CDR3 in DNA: TGTGCCAGCAACGACAGGGGAGATAACTATGGCTACACCTTC.

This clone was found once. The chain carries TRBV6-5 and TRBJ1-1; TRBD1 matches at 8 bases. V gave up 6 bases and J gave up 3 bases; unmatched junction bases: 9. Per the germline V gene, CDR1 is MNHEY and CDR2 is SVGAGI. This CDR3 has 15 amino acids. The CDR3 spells CASRRTDRADTEAFF. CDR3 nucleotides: TGTGCCAGCAGGAGAACGGACAGGGCAGACACTGAAGCTTTCTTT.

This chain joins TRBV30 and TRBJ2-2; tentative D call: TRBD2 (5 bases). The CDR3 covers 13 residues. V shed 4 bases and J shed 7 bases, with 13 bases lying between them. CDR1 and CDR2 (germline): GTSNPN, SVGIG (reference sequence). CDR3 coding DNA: TGTGCCTGGAATGACCTGGCGGGCGGGGAGCTGTTTTTT. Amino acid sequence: CAWNDLAGGELFF.

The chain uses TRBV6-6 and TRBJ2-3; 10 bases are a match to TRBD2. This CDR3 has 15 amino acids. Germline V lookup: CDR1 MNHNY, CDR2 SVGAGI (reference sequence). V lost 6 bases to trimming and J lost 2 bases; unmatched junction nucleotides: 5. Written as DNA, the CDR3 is TGTGCCAGCAGCCCCCTAGCGGGGGCCACAGATACGCAGTATTTT. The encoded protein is CASSPLAGATDTQYF.

The CDR3, as DNA: TGTGCCAGCAGTGAACCGGGACTAGCGGGGGCCCGCACAGATACGCAGTATTTT. Protein product: CASSEPGLAGARTDTQYF. The rearrangement uses TRBV6-1 and TRBJ2-3; TRBD2 matches at 14 bases. Looked up from germline, CDR1 is MNHNS and CDR2 is SASEGT. V gave up 2 bases and J gave up 1 base; unmatched junction bases: 5. The CDR3 length is 18 residues.

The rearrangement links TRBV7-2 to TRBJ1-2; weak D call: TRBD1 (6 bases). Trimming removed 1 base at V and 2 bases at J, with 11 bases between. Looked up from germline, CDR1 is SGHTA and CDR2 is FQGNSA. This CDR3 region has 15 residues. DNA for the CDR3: TGTGCCAGCAGCTTAGGGGGCAGGGGAAACTATGGCTACACCTTC. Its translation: CASSLGGRGNYGYTF.

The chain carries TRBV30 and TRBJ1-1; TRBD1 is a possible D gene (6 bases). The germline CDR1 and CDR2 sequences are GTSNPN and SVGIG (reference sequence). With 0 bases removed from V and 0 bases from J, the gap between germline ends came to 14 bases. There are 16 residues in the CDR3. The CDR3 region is CAWSVLGGTLNTEAFF. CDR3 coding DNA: TGTGCCTGGAGTGTACTGGGGGGGACACTGAACACTGAAGCTTTCTTT.

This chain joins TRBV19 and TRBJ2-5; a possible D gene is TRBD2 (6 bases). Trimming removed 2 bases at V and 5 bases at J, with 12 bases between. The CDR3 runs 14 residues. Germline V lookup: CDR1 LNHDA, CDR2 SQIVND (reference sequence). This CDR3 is CASSISAGRETQYF. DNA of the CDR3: TGTGCCAGTAGTATATCGGCAGGGAGGGAGACCCAGTACTTC.